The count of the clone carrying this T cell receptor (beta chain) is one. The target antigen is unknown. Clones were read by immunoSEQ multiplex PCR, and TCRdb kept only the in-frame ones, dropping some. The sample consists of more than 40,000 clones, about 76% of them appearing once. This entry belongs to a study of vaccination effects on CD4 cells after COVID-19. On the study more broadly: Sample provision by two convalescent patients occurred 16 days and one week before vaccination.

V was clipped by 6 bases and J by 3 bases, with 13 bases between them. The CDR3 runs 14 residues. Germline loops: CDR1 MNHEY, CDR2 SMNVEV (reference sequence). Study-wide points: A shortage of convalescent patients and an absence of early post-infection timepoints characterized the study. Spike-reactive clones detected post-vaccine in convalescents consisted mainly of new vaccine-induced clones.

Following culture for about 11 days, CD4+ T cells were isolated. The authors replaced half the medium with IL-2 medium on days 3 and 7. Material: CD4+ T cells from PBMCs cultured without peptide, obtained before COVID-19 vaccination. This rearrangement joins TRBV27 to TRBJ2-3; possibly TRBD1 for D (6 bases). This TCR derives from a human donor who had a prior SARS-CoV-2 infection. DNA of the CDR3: TGTGCCAGCAGCTCGGTCCAGGGGACAGATACGCAGTATTTT. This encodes CASSSVQGTDTQYF.